This TCR beta chain is from a study of cytomegalovirus exposure and HLA in healthy donors. As for the study in general: An earlier analysis found fewer than 140 million unique TCR beta sequences from 150 million to 200 million T cells. Genetic ancestry analysis placed around four fifths of the 300 to 500 donors that were genotyped in the Caucasian-associated cluster.

The primer mix had 60 Vbeta and 13 Jbeta primers. Generated by immunoSEQ multiplex PCR, the TCRdb table keeps only in-frame clones and is missing some. The sample lists around 140,000 clones, approximately 78% occurring once. Sample: PBMCs. The receptor was isolated from a woman aged 50 to 65 in good health and CMV-seropositive.

The chain's CDR3 is CASSGLFSSGANVLTF. CDR3 nucleotides: TGCGCCAGCAGCGGACTCTTTAGCTCTGGGGCCAACGTCCTGACTTTC. This sequence joins TRBV4-1 and TRBJ2-6; the D gene is possibly TRBD2 (5 bases). Germline V CDR1 and CDR2: MGHRA, YSYEKL. The CDR3 runs 16 residues. The germline V and J ends were trimmed by 5 bases and 0 bases, with 11 bases remaining between them.